These 20 T cell receptor beta chains were all obtained from the same sample, sequenced in a study of early T cells in non-severe SARS-CoV-2 infection. Each CDR3 protein gets one entry after TCRdb re-called the 5' RACE reads with MiXCR. The sample lists tens of thousands of distinct CDR3 sequences, 12% occurring once. The specimen was whole blood. The source is an adult who was a healthcare worker with PCR-confirmed SARS-CoV-2 infection or an uninfected control (not recorded which).

The chain carries TRBV19 and TRBJ2-1, with 9 bases fitting TRBD2. The germline V gene encodes CDR1 LNHDA and CDR2 SQIVND (reference sequence). The CDR3 covers 14 residues. With 7 bases clipped from V and 7 bases from J, the junction kept 8 bases outside the gene matches. CDR3 protein: CASNGGRAGNEQFF. As DNA, the CDR3 is TGTGCCAGTAACGGCGGGAGGGCCGGGAATGAGCAGTTCTTC.

The V and J genes are TRBV6-6 and TRBJ2-3; maybe TRBD2 (6 bases). Trimming took 0 bases from V and 5 from J, leaving 15 bases between them. Per the germline V gene, CDR1 is MNHNY and CDR2 is SVGAGI (reference sequence). This CDR3 comprises 16 residues. CDR3 bases: TGTGCCAGCAGTTACTCGGGGGGTGAGGGAAGAGATACGCAGTATTTT. It translates to CASSYSGGEGRDTQYF.

This clonotype was counted only a few times. The rearrangement joins TRBV19 to TRBJ2-4; D call uncertain. The germline V gene has CDR1 LNHDA and CDR2 SQIVND (reference sequence). Between the trimmed V and J ends, which lost 3 bases and 0 bases, there was a span of 9 bases. CDR3 length equals 15 residues. The CDR3 protein is CASSIQLLAKNIQYF. CDR3 in DNA: TGTGCCAGTAGTATCCAACTCCTAGCCAAAAACATTCAGTACTTC.

This clonotype has ten or more counts. Germline is not matched at one junction end, which may reflect a read error. This chain joins TRBV20-1 and TRBJ2-2; the D is unclear. Germline V gives CDR1 DFQATT, CDR2 SNEGSKA (reference sequence). This CDR3 has 15 amino acids. CDR3 DNA: TGCAGCGCTAGATATAGCAGTGCTTCCACCGGGGAGCTGTTTTTT. Translating it yields CSARYSSASTGELFF.

This clonotype is medium-sized within its sample. The genes are TRBV29-1 and TRBJ1-1, with D possibly matching TRBD1 (6 bases). The CDR3 extends over 14 amino acids. The V end lost 4 bases, the J end lost 1 base, and 13 bases lay between the germline ends. Germline CDR1 is SQVTM and CDR2 is ANQGSEA. CDR3 bases: TGCAGCGTTGGGGGAAGCAGGGGGAACACTGAAGCTTTCTTT. Protein sequence: CSVGGSRGNTEAFF.

This chain uses TRBV23-1 with TRBJ2-7, with 8 bases identical to TRBD1. TRBV23-1 is flagged as an ORF with uncertain function. V trimming: 4 bases; J trimming: 2 bases; junction bases outside the gene matches: 13. The length of the CDR3 is 17 residues. As DNA, the CDR3 is TGCGCCAGCAGTCCTAAGGACCGGGACAGGAAGACCTACGAGCAGTACTTC. This gives the protein CASSPKDRDRKTYEQYF.

The V and J genes are TRBV5-1 and TRBJ2-3, with TRBD1 matching 10 bases. J gave up 2 bases and V 0 bases, and 3 bases lay outside the gene matches. The CDR3 loop spans 16 amino acids. Per the germline V gene, CDR1 is SGHRS and CDR2 is YFSETQ. The CDR3 is CASSLEGTGDTDTQYF. DNA of the CDR3: TGCGCCAGCAGCTTGGAAGGGACAGGGGACACAGATACGCAGTATTTT.

The V and J genes are TRBV29-1 and TRBJ2-3, with 10 bases aligning to TRBD2. With 5 bases clipped from V and 3 bases from J, the junction kept 2 bases outside the gene matches. CDR3 length: 13 amino acids. CDR1 is SQVTM, CDR2 ANQGSEA, per germline. The CDR3 DNA follows: TGCAGCGTTCGGACTAGCGGAACAGATACGCAGTATTTT. Translating it yields CSVRTSGTDTQYF.

This clonotype was picked up many times. V gene TRBV4-1 combines with J gene TRBJ2-1; the D gene is possibly TRBD1 (6 bases). Per germline, CDR1 MGHRA and CDR2 YSYEKL. Trimming pared 6 bases from V and 14 bases from J, leaving 17 bases between. This CDR3 spans 12 amino acids. The CDR3 spells CASSQTPRDKFF. In DNA form, the CDR3 reads TGCGCCAGCAGTCAGACCCCTAGGGACAAGTTCTTC.

This clonotype has at least ten counts. The chain uses TRBV9 and TRBJ2-2; D is undetermined. Germline V lookup: CDR1 SGDLS, CDR2 YYNGEE. Deletions cut 4 bases from V and 8 bases from J, with 18 bases between. CDR3 size: 15 residues. CDR3 sequence (DNA): TGTGCCAGCAGCCCGACGGGCCCTGGTGCGGGGGAGCTGTTTTTT. Protein sequence: CASSPTGPGAGELFF. The full variable domain, rest sourced from reference TRBV9 and TRBJ2-2, is DSGVTQTPKHLITATGQRVTLRCSPRSGDLSVYWYQQSLDQGLQFLIQYYNGEERAKGNILERFSAQQFPDLHSELNLSSLELGDSALYFCASSPTGPGAGELFFGEGSRLTVL.

Ten or more counts support this clonotype. The chain couples TRBV4-1 to TRBJ2-3; D may be TRBD2 (5 bases). The CDR3 covers 15 residues. Germline V CDR1 and CDR2: MGHRA, YSYEKL. The ends were cut back, 2 bases at V and 2 bases at J, with 11 bases in the middle. CDR3 loop: CASSQFPGSTDTQYF. The CDR3 DNA follows: TGCGCCAGCAGCCAATTCCCGGGGTCCACAGATACGCAGTATTTT.

In its sample, this clonotype was seen many times. The rearrangement joins TRBV20-1 to TRBJ1-2; D unclear. Trimming shortened V by 1 base and J by 5 bases, and 11 bases separated the two germline ends. The germline V gene has CDR1 DFQATT and CDR2 SNEGSKA (reference sequence). This CDR3 has 13 amino acids. The CDR3 coding sequence is TGCAGTGCTAGAGTTCCTCCGGAGTATGGCTACACCTTC. Its translation: CSARVPPEYGYTF.

This clonotype was counted between two and nine times. The V gene is TRBV12-3 or TRBV12-4, the J gene TRBJ2-3, with 9 bases matching TRBD1. J lost 0 bases, V lost 6 bases, and 4 bases had no gene match. The CDR3 has 15 residues. Here the CDR3 DNA reads TGTGCCAGCAGCCCAGGACAGGGGAGCACAGATACGCAGTATTTT. Its protein product is CASSPGQGSTDTQYF.

Remarks on this clonotype: One base away lies a much larger clone, so this may be a sequencing read error. The genes are TRBV18 and TRBJ1-1; D remains unclear. The CDR3 is 14 residues long. Trimming cost V 3 bases and J 6 bases, with 14 bases left between them. CDR1 and CDR2 (germline): KGHSH, LQKENI. The CDR3, as DNA: TGTGCCAGCTCACCGGACCGGATTCGCGCTGAAGCTTTCTTT. It encodes CASSPDRIRAEAFF.

This clonotype has just a few counts. The CDR3 here is CASSLEGSDGNTIYF. CDR3 coding DNA: TGTGCCAGCAGCTTAGAGGGCAGTGACGGAAACACCATATATTTT. The chain recombines TRBV7-2 with TRBJ1-3; the D is unclear. The V and J ends lost 1 base and 4 bases respectively, with 11 bases between them. CDR3 length: 15 residues. Germline CDR1 SGHTA, CDR2 FQGNSA.

This clonotype was seen a handful of times. The gene calls are TRBV30 and TRBJ1-5; 7 nucleotides agree with TRBD1. V dropped 1 base and J dropped 5; count of bases not matched to a gene: 2. Germline V gene sequence: CDR1 GTSNPN, CDR2 SVGIG (reference sequence). The CDR3 contains 13 residues. The CDR3 DNA is TGTGCCTGGAGTGCGGACAGGCATCAGCCCCAGCATTTT. It is translated as CAWSADRHQPQHF.

In its sample, this clonotype was seen many times. The J gene is TRBJ1-1, the V gene TRBV7-3; no clear D. The V and J ends lost 6 bases and 3 bases respectively, with 14 bases between them. There are 14 residues in the CDR3. Germline CDR1 reads SGHTA; CDR2 reads FQGTGA. The CDR3: CASRSSIWDTEAFF. In nucleotides, the CDR3 is TGTGCCAGCAGGTCATCCATCTGGGACACTGAAGCTTTCTTT.

This chain uses TRBV11-3 with TRBJ2-1, with D perhaps TRBD1 (6 bases). With 5 bases removed from V and 10 bases from J, the gap between germline ends came to 15 bases. The CDR3 is 13 residues long. CDR1 and CDR2 (germline): SGHNT, YENEEA. CDR3 amino acids: CASSVNRAGEQFF. CDR3 DNA: TGTGCCAGCAGCGTCAACAGGGCTGGCGAGCAGTTCTTC.

This rearrangement joins TRBV16 to TRBJ2-1; 8 nucleotides align to TRBD1. This CDR3 comprises 17 residues. Germline CDR1 reads KGHSY; CDR2 reads FQNENV. The J segment lost 8 bases and the V segment lost 4 bases, leaving 16 bases of the junction unmatched. CDR3 in DNA: TGTGCCAGCAGCCCTTACGGTATCGGACAGGGCGTCGATGAGCAGTTCTTC. Its translation: CASSPYGIGQGVDEQFF.

Only a few counts were recorded for this clonotype. The rearrangement joins TRBV29-1 to TRBJ2-7; 10 nucleotides align to TRBD1. Germline V gene sequence: CDR1 SQVTM, CDR2 ANQGSEA. The V and J ends lost 4 bases and 0 bases, in that order; junction bases with no gene match: 6. CDR3 length equals 15 residues. This CDR3 is CSVVDGTGVSYEQYF. The CDR3 DNA follows: TGCAGCGTTGTGGACGGGACAGGGGTCTCCTACGAGCAGTACTTC.